What follows is one TCR beta chain and its context. What it binds is unknown. The sample comes from a study of cytomegalovirus exposure and HLA in healthy donors. Overall study findings and caveats: In a later analysis, specific HLA alleles were associated with 15,000 or so TCR beta sequences at a 0.05 false discovery rate. A later analysis linked a missense variant in DCLRE1C to the trimming of TCR beta V and J genes. It has been reported that TCR beta sequences accurately predicted the HLA-A and HLA-B alleles of most subjects.

This CDR3 spans 15 amino acids. With 2 bases removed from V and 2 bases from J, the gap between germline ends came to 11 bases. The germline V gene has CDR1 SGHRS and CDR2 YFSETQ. PCR primers comprised 60 Vbeta and 13 Jbeta primers. The method was immunoSEQ multiplex PCR; TCRdb's version includes in-frame clones alone and lacks a portion of them. The sample records about 130,000 clones, under 85% being singletons. Material for sequencing was PBMCs. The chain links TRBV5-1 to TRBJ2-1; D is perhaps TRBD1 (5 bases). The clonotype comes from a male donor in good health and CMV-seropositive. The CDR3, as DNA: TGCGCCAGCAGCTTACTTCAGGGCCCCTACAATGAGCAGTTCTTC. Protein product: CASSLLQGPYNEQFF.